The 2 T cell receptor beta chains in this list originate from one sample, sequenced in a study of T cells in Graves' hyperthyroidism and ophthalmopathy. RNA transcripts served as the template for amplifying TCR beta CDR3 regions. The study used the HTBI primer set for a first-round RT-PCR of the TCR CDR3. TCRdb analysed the multiplex PCR reads with MiXCR anew, one entry per CDR3 protein. The sample yields about 320,000 distinct CDR3 sequences, 16% seen once. Sequencing input: blood. Receptor source: a man under 40 with Graves' hyperthyroidism.

This clonotype occurred many times. The V call is TRBV3-1, the J call TRBJ1-1, with no clear D. V lost 3 bases to trimming and J lost 11 bases, with 13 bases between them. The CDR3 spans 12 residues. CDR1 LGHDT and CDR2 YNNKEL come from the germline V gene (reference sequence). CDR3 sequence (DNA): TGTGCCAGCAGCCAGGCACGGGGTTTGGCTTTCTTT. It specifies CASSQARGLAFF.

In its sample, this clonotype was seen a few times. The chain has TRBV4-1 and TRBJ1-5; maybe TRBD1 (5 bases). Trimming stripped 0 bases from V and 5 bases from J, with 8 bases between. CDR3 size: 14 residues. In germline, CDR1 is MGHRA, CDR2 YSYEKL. The CDR3 nucleotides read TGCGCCAGCAGCCAAGAGGGCAGGGATCAGCCCCAGCATTTT. This translates into CASSQEGRDQPQHF.